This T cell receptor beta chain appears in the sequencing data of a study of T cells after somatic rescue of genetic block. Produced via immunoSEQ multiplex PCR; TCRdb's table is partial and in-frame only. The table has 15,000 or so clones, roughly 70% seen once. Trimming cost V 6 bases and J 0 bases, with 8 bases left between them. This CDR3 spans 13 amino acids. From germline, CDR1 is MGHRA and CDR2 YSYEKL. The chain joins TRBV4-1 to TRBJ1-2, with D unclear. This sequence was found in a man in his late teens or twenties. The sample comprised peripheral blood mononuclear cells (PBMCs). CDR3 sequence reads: CASRRGANYGYTF. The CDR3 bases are TGCGCCAGCAGGCGGGGAGCTAACTATGGCTACACCTTC.